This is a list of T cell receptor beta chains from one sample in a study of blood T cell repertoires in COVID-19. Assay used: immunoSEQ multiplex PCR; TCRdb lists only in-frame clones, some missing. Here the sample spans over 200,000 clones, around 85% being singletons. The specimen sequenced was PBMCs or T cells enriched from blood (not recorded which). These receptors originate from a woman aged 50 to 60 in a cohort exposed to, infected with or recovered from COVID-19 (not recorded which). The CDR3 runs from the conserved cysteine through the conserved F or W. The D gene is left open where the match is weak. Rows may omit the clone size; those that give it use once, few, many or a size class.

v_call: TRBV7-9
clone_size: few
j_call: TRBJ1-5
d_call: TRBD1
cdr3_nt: TGTGCCAGCAGCCGAGACAGGGGTTATAGCAATCAGCCCCAGCATTTT
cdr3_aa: CASSRDRGYSNQPQHF

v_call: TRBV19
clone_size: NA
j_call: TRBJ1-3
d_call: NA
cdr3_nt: TGTGCCAGTAGTATCCGCGGCCGGGGAAACACCATATATTTT
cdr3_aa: CASSIRGRGNTIYF

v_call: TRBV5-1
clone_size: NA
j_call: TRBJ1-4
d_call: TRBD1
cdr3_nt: TGCGCCAGCAGCTTGGGGGGACAGGGGGCTAATGAAAAACTGTTTTTT
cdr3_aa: CASSLGGQGANEKLFF

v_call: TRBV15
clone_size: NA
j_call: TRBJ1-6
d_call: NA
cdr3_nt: TGTGCCACCAGCAGAGATCAGGGGATAAATTCACCCCTCCACTTT
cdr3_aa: CATSRDQGINSPLHF

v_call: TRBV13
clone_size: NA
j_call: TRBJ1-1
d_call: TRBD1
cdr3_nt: TGTGCCAGCAGCCCCCGGACAGGCTTTCACACTGAAGCTTTCTTT
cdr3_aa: CASSPRTGFHTEAFF

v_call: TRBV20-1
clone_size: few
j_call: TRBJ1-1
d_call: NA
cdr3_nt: TGCAGTGCTAGTGATACGGACACTGAAGCTTTCTTT
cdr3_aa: CSASDTDTEAFF

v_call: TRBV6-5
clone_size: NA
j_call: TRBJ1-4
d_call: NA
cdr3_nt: TGTGCCAGCAGGACAGGAGCAACTAATGAAAAACTGTTTTTT
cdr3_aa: CASRTGATNEKLFF

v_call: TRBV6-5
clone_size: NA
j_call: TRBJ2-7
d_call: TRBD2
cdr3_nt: TGTGCCAGCAGTAGGACTGGGGAGGGCTACGAGCAGTACTTC
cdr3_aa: CASSRTGEGYEQYF

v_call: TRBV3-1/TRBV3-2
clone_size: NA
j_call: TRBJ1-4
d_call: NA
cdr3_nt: TGTGCCAGCAGCCAAGCATGGTGGGGCTTGAATGAAAAACTGTTTTTT
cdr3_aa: CASSQAWWGLNEKLFF

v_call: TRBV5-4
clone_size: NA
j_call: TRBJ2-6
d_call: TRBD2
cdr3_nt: TGTGCCAGCAGGGCAGGACTAGCGGGTTCCCCCAGCTCTGGGGCCAACGTCCTGACTTTC
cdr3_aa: CASRAGLAGSPSSGANVLTF

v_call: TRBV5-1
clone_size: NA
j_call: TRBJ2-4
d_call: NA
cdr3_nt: TGCGCCAGCAGCTTAGCCCTAGCCAAAAACATTCAGTACTTC
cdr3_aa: CASSLALAKNIQYF

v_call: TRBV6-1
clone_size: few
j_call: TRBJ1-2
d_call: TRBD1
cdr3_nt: TGTGCCAGCAGTGATCAGGGGGACTATGGCTACACCTTC
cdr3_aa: CASSDQGDYGYTF

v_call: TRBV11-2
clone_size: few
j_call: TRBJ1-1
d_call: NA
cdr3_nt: TGTGCCAGCAGCCCTCCCCAGGGTTTGAACACTGAAGCTTTCTTT
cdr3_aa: CASSPPQGLNTEAFF

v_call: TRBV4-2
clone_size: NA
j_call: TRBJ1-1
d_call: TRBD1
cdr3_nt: TGTGCCAGCAGCCAACCCGGACAGGGCCCTGAAGCTTTCTTT
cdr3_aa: CASSQPGQGPEAFF

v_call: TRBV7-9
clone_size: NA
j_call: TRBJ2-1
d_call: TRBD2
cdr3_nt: TGTGCCAGCAGCCAAAAGGGCGGGGGGGCAAATGAGCAGTTCTTC
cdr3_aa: CASSQKGGGANEQFF

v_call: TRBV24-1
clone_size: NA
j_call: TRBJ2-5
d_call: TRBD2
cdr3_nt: TGTGCCACCAGTGACTGGGACTATTGGGGGGGAGAGACCCAGTACTTC
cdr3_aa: CATSDWDYWGGETQYF

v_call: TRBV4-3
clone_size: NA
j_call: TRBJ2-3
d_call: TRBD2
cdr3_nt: TGCGCCAGCAGCGAAAGGACTAGCGGGGTTCCCACAGATACGCAGTATTTT
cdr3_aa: CASSERTSGVPTDTQYF

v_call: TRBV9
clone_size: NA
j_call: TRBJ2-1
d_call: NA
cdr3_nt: TGTGCCAGCAGCCCTATTGGGGGGGCCAATGAGCAGTTCTTC
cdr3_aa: CASSPIGGANEQFF

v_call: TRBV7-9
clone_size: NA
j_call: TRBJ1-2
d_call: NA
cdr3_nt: TGTGCCAGCAGCTTAGAACAGGGTAGCTATAGCTACACCTTC
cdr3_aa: CASSLEQGSYSYTF

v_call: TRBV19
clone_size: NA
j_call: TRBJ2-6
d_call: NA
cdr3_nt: TGTGCCAGTAGGAACCCTAGCTCTGGGGCCAACGTCCTGACTTTC
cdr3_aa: CASRNPSSGANVLTF

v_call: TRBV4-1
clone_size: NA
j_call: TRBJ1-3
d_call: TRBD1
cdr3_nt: TGCGCCAGCAGCCGGGGACAGGCAGAATCTGGAAACACCATATATTTT
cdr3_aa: CASSRGQAESGNTIYF

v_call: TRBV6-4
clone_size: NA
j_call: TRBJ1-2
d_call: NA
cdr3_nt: TGTGCCAGCAGGTGCCGGGACACGCCTTATTATGGCTACACCTTC
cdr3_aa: CASRCRDTPYYGYTF

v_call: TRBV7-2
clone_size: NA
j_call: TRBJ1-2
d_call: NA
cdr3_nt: TGTGCCAGCAGCACTAACGCAGGGAATAACTATGGCTACACCTTC
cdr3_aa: CASSTNAGNNYGYTF

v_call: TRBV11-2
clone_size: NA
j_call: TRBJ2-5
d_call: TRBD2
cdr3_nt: TGTGCCAGCAGCGGACTAGCGGGGGGAAGGGGAGAGACCCAGTACTTC
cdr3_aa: CASSGLAGGRGETQYF

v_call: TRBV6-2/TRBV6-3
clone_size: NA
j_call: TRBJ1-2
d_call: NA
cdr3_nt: TGTGCCAGCAGTCCCTCTGAGAACTATGGCTACACCTTC
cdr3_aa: CASSPSENYGYTF

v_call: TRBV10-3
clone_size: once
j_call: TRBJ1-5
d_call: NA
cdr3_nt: TGTGCCATCAGTGGGGAGCTCAATCAGCCCCAGCATTTT
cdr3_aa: CAISGELNQPQHF

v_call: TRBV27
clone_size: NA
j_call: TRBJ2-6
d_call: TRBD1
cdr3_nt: TGTGCCAGCAGTCCTCCTAGTGGGACAGCTATGGCCAACGTCCTGACTTTC
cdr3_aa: CASSPPSGTAMANVLTF